This T cell receptor (beta chain) was obtained from a study of cytomegalovirus exposure and HLA in healthy donors. Germline CDR1 SGDLS, CDR2 YYNGEE. With V trimmed by 0 bases and J by 2 bases, 4 bases remained unmatched. The CDR3 covers 15 residues. Primers: 60 Vbeta forward and 13 Jbeta reverse. Only in-frame clones appear in the TCRdb table, and some are missing; sequencing was by immunoSEQ multiplex PCR. The table lists 90,000 to 140,000 clones, roughly two thirds of them singletons. This clone was counted once. Sequencing was carried out using PBMCs. This clonotype originated in a man aged 25-45 years in good health and CMV-seronegative. The V gene is TRBV9, the J gene TRBJ1-2; 7 bases agree with TRBD1. The CDR3 is CASSVAGQQNYGYTF. DNA of the CDR3: TGTGCCAGCAGCGTAGCGGGACAGCAGAACTATGGCTACACCTTC. Full variable domain (remainder filled in from reference TRBV9 and TRBJ1-2): DSGVTQTPKHLITATGQRVTLRCSPRSGDLSVYWYQQSLDQGLQFLIQYYNGEERAKGNILERFSAQQFPDLHSELNLSSLELGDSALYFCASSVAGQQNYGYTFGSGTRLTVV.